The 9 T cell receptor beta chains in this list originate from one sample, sequenced in a study of cytomegalovirus exposure and HLA in healthy donors. PCR primers comprised 60 Vbeta and 13 Jbeta primers. The data were produced by immunoSEQ multiplex PCR, yet TCRdb's version contains in-frame clones alone and is incomplete. Here the sample spans some 130,000 clones, roughly four fifths being singletons. The sequenced sample was PBMCs. The source of these receptors is a girl aged 2 to 10 in good health and CMV-seronegative.

For the CDR3, the DNA is TGTGCCAGCAGTGAAAGCAACTATGGCTACACCTTC. Amino acids: CASSESNYGYTF. V gene TRBV6-1 combines with J gene TRBJ1-2, with no clear D. The CDR3 has 12 amino acids. Germline lookup yields CDR1 MNHNS and CDR2 SASEGT. V was cut by 2 bases and J by 2 bases, with 3 bases left in between.

J is TRBJ1-1 and V is TRBV5-6, with a tentative D call TRBD1 (6 bases). Germline loops: CDR1 SGHDT, CDR2 YYEEEE. Trimming removed 0 bases from V and 4 bases from J, with 10 bases in between. The CDR3 has 14 residues. Written as DNA, the CDR3 is TGTGCCAGCAGCTTGGCTCTCAGGGGCACTGAAGCTTTCTTT. This gives the protein CASSLALRGTEAFF.

As for this clone: Distinct nucleotide sequences in the sample also encode this CDR3. J is TRBJ2-3 and V is TRBV18, with D uncertain. Trimming took 3 bases from V and 2 from J, leaving 3 bases between them. The CDR3 contains 12 residues. CDR1 is KGHSH, CDR2 LQKENI, per germline. Here the CDR3 DNA reads TGTGCCAGCTCACCTTACACAGATACGCAGTATTTT. Protein: CASSPYTDTQYF.

The chain joins TRBV5-1 to TRBJ1-1, with 9 bases aligning to TRBD1. The CDR3 has 14 amino acids. The V gene end was trimmed by 4 bases and the J gene end by 6 bases; junction bases not matched to a gene: 7. From germline, CDR1 is SGHRS and CDR2 YFSETQ. CDR3 in amino acids: CASSGGQGRPEAFF. CDR3 DNA sequence: TGCGCCAGCAGCGGGGGACAGGGTAGACCTGAAGCTTTCTTT. Looking up the rest from reference TRBV5-1 and TRBJ1-1 gives the full variable domain: KAGVTQTPRYLIKTRGQQVTLSCSPISGHRSVSWYQQTPGQGLQFLFEYFSETQRNKGNFPGRFSGRQFSNSRSEMNVSTLELGDSALYLCASSGGQGRPEAFFGQGTRLTVV.

In nucleotides, the CDR3 is TGTGCCAGCACCTGGGGGCCCTACAATGAGCAGTTCTTC. Residues: CASTWGPYNEQFF. The genes are TRBV25-1 and TRBJ2-1, with a tentative D call TRBD1 (6 bases). V lost 7 bases, J lost 2 bases, and 9 bases lay in between. This CDR3 has 13 amino acids. Germline loops: CDR1 MGHDK, CDR2 SYGVNS.

The chain recombines TRBV2 with TRBJ2-3; TRBD2 is a possible D gene (5 bases). The CDR3 is made up of 13 amino acids. Per germline, CDR1 SNHLY and CDR2 FYNNEI. V was pared by 9 bases and J by 2 bases, with 12 bases between. The CDR3 DNA reads as TGTGCCAGTGGTGGACTTCACACAGATACGCAGTATTTT. Protein product: CASGGLHTDTQYF.

V and J are TRBV29-1 and TRBJ2-7; 7 bases align to TRBD1. The CDR3 extends over 12 amino acids. Germline lookup yields CDR1 SQVTM and CDR2 ANQGSEA. This CDR3 reads CSRCKGAYEQYF. CDR3 nucleotides: TGCAGTCGTTGTAAGGGGGCGTATGAGCAGTACTTC.

This clone was picked up a small number of times. The chain carries TRBV5-6 and TRBJ2-3; D ambiguous. V gave up 4 bases and J gave up 2 bases, with 2 bases separating them. CDR1 is SGHDT and CDR2 is YYEEEE in the germline V gene. The CDR3 runs 11 residues. The CDR3 DNA follows: TGTGCCAGCAGCCTCACAGATACGCAGTATTTT. It yields the protein CASSLTDTQYF.

The rearrangement uses TRBV7-2 and TRBJ2-2; 8 nucleotides agree with TRBD2. After removal of 1 base from V and 8 bases from J, the junction contained 9 bases not matched to a gene. The CDR3 has 16 residues. CDR1 SGHTA and CDR2 FQGNSA come from the germline V gene. As DNA, the CDR3 is TGTGCCAGCAGCTTAGGGAGCGGGGGCCCAAGGGGGGAGCTGTTTTTT. This gives the protein CASSLGSGGPRGELFF.